These T cell receptor beta chains were read from a single sample in a study of blood T cell repertoires in COVID-19. The data were produced by immunoSEQ multiplex PCR, yet TCRdb's version contains in-frame clones alone and is incomplete. The table has approximately 90,000 clones, 89% seen once. The source material was peripheral blood. The receptors derive from a woman aged 70-85 years with acute or convalescent COVID-19. The CDR3 runs from the conserved cysteine through the conserved F or W. D genes are given only for firm matches. Expanded clones get a size class; other rows say once, few or many, or leave the size out.

V	J	size	D	DNA	CDR3
TRBV5-6	TRBJ1-5	NA	TRBD1	TGTGCCAGCAGCCTGACAGGGTTTCGGCAGCCCCAGCATTTT	CASSLTGFRQPQHF
TRBV5-1	TRBJ2-1	NA	TRBD2	TGCGCCAGCAGCTTGGCTAGCGGGAGAAACAATGAGCAGTTCTTC	CASSLASGRNNEQFF
TRBV27	TRBJ2-3	NA	TRBD2	TGTGCCAGCAGTCCGCGGGGGGGAAGCACAGATACGCAGTATTTT	CASSPRGGSTDTQYF
TRBV5-1	TRBJ2-3	NA	NA	TGCGCCAGCAGCTTGGGGGCTACAGGTTCCACAGATACGCAGTATTTT	CASSLGATGSTDTQYF
TRBV9	TRBJ2-2	NA	TRBD2	TGTGCCAGCAGCTCGCGGGGGGGCGCGAACACCGGGGAGCTGTTTTTT	CASSSRGGANTGELFF
TRBV18	TRBJ2-1	NA	TRBD2	TGTGCCAGCTCTGGACTAGCGGGAGGTCGGGGGGAGCAGTTCTTC	CASSGLAGGRGEQFF
TRBV27	TRBJ2-2	NA	TRBD1	TGTGCCAGCAGTTTTGGGACAGGGCACACCGGGGAGCTGTTTTTT	CASSFGTGHTGELFF
TRBV18	TRBJ2-3	NA	NA	TGTGCCAGCTCACCTTATCCGGCGTTAGCTGGTGCAGATACGCAGTATTTT	CASSPYPALAGADTQYF
TRBV7-6	TRBJ2-3	NA	TRBD1	TGTGCCAGCAGCTCACAGACAGGGGGCGTTAGCACAGATACGCAGTATTTT	CASSSQTGGVSTDTQYF
TRBV20-1	TRBJ1-1	NA	TRBD1	TGCAGTGCTACCAGACAGGGGGCGGCTTTCTTT	CSATRQGAAFF
TRBV19	TRBJ2-1	NA	TRBD1	TGTGCCAGTAGCCCGGGACAGGGGGCTTCGAATGAGCAGTTCTTC	CASSPGQGASNEQFF
TRBV7-9	TRBJ1-2	NA	NA	TGTGCCAGCAGTTGGACACCTTATGGCTACACCTTC	CASSWTPYGYTF
TRBV6-5	TRBJ1-2	once	TRBD1	TGTGCCAGCAGGCCGACAGGGGGCGCGGGCTATGGCTACACCTTC	CASRPTGGAGYGYTF
TRBV18	TRBJ1-2	NA	NA	TGTGCCAGCCGAGGACAGATCGATGGCTACACCTTC	CASRGQIDGYTF
TRBV30	TRBJ2-2	NA	NA	TGTGCCTGGAGGGGCCGGCGCTCCACCGGGGAGCTGTTTTTT	CAWRGRRSTGELFF
TRBV7-8	TRBJ1-1	NA	NA	TGTGCCAGCAGCTTAGACGGTGACAGAAACACTGAAGCTTTCTTT	CASSLDGDRNTEAFF
TRBV30	TRBJ2-6	NA	TRBD2	TGTGCCTGGAGGCCCGGGGGGGGCCTGGGTGGGGCCAACGTCCTGACTTTC	CAWRPGGGLGGANVLTF
TRBV6-5	TRBJ2-7	few	NA	TGTGCCAGCAGTTACGCGAAGGGGCTCGAGCAGTACTTC	CASSYAKGLEQYF
TRBV27	TRBJ2-2	NA	TRBD2	TGTGCCAGCAGGCTAGCGGGGGGGCCGGGGACCGGGGAGCTGTTTTTT	CASRLAGGPGTGELFF
TRBV5-6	TRBJ2-3	NA	NA	TGTGCCAGCAGAGGCACAGGCACAGATACGCAGTATTTT	CASRGTGTDTQYF
TRBV28	TRBJ1-5	NA	NA	TGTGCCAGCACCACGAGGACAGATCAGCCCCAGCATTTT	CASTTRTDQPQHF
TRBV7-9	TRBJ1-5	NA	NA	TGTGCCAGCAGCATGATGACAGGACCTCCCTTCCAGCCCCAGCATTTT	CASSMMTGPPFQPQHF
TRBV12-3/TRBV12-4	TRBJ2-7	NA	NA	TGTGCCAGCAGTCTTCACAGGGTCTCCGAGCAGTACTTC	CASSLHRVSEQYF
TRBV3-1/TRBV3-2	TRBJ1-4	NA	TRBD1	TGTGCCAGCAGCCAAGTGACAGGGAGGCTGTTTTTT	CASSQVTGRLFF
TRBV3-1/TRBV3-2	TRBJ2-7	NA	TRBD2	TGTGCCAGCGTCGATCGGACTAGCGGTTCCTACGAGCAGTACTTC	CASVDRTSGSYEQYF
TRBV5-8	TRBJ2-7	NA	NA	TGTGCCAGCAGCCTTACTATCCAACCCCCCTACGAGCAGTACTTC	CASSLTIQPPYEQYF
TRBV9	TRBJ2-3	NA	NA	TGTGCCAGCAGCGTAGTGAGGAGGGCAGATACGCAGTATTTT	CASSVVRRADTQYF
TRBV4-2	TRBJ2-7	NA	NA	TGTGCCAGCAGCCAAGATCAATGGGAGAAAGCGATTTCCTACGAGCAGTACTTC	CASSQDQWEKAISYEQYF
TRBV25-1	TRBJ1-6	NA	TRBD1	TGTGCCAGCAGTGACCGGACAGGGGTAGGAAATTCACCCCTCCACTTT	CASSDRTGVGNSPLHF
TRBV28	TRBJ2-7	NA	NA	TGTGCCAGCAGCCCAGACAGCTCCTACGAGCAGTACTTC	CASSPDSSYEQYF
TRBV7-9	TRBJ1-1	NA	NA	TGTGCCAGCAGCTTAGCGCAGGGGCTAAACACTGAAGCTTTCTTT	CASSLAQGLNTEAFF
TRBV5-5	TRBJ2-3	NA	TRBD2	TGTGCCAGCAGCTTTTCTCGTCCGGGACGGGAGGCCCTCCAGTTGGATACGCAGTATTTT	CASSFSRPGREALQLDTQYF